This record concerns one T cell receptor beta chain sequence. Antigen unknown. The data were obtained in a study of T cell responses to AZD1222 COVID-19 vaccine. Study conclusions and caveats: Baseline serology detected seropositivity in only six AZD1222 recipients. Donors were largely white British and mainly female; clonal diversity was possibly underestimated. Repertoire sampling occurred only after the peak T cell response.

Measured with immunoSEQ multiplex PCR; TCRdb has only the in-frame clones, and not every one. The sample consists of roughly 130,000 clones, about 86% of them appearing once. The sample was peripheral blood, taken on day 0 of AZD1222 vaccination. The receptor's source is an adult in good health.

The CDR3 here is CASSQMDRGGEKLFF. In DNA form, the CDR3 reads TGCGCCAGCAGCCAGATGGACAGGGGAGGTGAAAAACTGTTTTTT. The chain is built from TRBV5-1 and TRBJ1-4; 9 bases match TRBD1. V shed 4 bases, J shed 7 bases, and the junction held 8 bases outside the gene matches. CDR1 is SGHRS and CDR2 is YFSETQ in the germline V gene. The CDR3 spans 15 residues. Full variable domain (rest looked up from reference TRBV5-1 and TRBJ1-4): KAGVTQTPRYLIKTRGQQVTLSCSPISGHRSVSWYQQTPGQGLQFLFEYFSETQRNKGNFPGRFSGRQFSNSRSEMNVSTLELGDSALYLCASSQMDRGGEKLFFGSGTQLSVL.